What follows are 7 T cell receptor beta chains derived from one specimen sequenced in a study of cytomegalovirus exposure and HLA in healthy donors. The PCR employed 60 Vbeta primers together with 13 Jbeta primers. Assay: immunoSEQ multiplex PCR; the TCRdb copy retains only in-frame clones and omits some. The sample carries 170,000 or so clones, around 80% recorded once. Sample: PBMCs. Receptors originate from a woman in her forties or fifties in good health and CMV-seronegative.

CDR3 residues: CASSPPNRDILRNTIYF. CDR3 nucleotide sequence: TGTGCCAGCTCACCACCTAACAGGGACATTCTAAGAAACACCATATATTTT. The chain links TRBV18 to TRBJ1-3; D is perhaps TRBD1 (6 bases). Trimming took off 0 bases at V and 5 bases at J, with 17 bases between the two ends. The CDR3 is 17 residues long. Germline CDR1 reads KGHSH; CDR2 reads LQKENI.

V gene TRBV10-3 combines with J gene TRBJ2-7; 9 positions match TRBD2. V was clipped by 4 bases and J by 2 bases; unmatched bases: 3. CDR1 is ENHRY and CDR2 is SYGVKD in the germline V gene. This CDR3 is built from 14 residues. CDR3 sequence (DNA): TGTGCCATCAGTGCGACTAGCGGCACCTACGAGCAGTACTTC. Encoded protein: CAISATSGTYEQYF.

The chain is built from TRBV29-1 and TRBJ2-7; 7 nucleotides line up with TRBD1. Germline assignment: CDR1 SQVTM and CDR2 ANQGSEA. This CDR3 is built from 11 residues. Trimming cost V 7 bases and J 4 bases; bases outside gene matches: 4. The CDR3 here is CSARQGYEQYF. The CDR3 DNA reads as TGCAGCGCCAGACAGGGATACGAGCAGTACTTC.

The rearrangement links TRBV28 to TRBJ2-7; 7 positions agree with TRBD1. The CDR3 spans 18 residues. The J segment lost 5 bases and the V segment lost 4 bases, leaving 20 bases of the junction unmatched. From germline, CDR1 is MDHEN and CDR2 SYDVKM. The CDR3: CASSSSMTGFSGSHEQYF. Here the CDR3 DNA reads TGTGCCAGCAGTTCAAGCATGACAGGGTTCTCGGGTAGCCACGAGCAGTACTTC.

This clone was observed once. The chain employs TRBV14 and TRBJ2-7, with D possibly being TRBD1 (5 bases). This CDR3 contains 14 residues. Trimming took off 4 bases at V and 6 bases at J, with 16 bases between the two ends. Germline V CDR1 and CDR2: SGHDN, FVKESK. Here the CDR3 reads CASSPLGQASEQYF. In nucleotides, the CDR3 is TGTGCCAGCAGCCCCCTGGGGCAGGCAAGCGAGCAGTACTTC.

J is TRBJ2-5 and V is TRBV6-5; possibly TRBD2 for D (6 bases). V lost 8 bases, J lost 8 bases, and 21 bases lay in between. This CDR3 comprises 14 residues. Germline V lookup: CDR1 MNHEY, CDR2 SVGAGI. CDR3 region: CASGRLEGKRTQYF. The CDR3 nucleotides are TGTGCCAGCGGAAGGTTGGAGGGGAAGAGAACCCAGTACTTC.

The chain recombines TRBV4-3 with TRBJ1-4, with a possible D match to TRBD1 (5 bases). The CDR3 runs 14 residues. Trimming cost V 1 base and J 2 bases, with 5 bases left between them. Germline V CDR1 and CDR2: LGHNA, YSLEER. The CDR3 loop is CASSQGGTNEKLFF. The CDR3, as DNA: TGCGCCAGCAGCCAAGGGGGCACTAATGAAAAACTGTTTTTT.